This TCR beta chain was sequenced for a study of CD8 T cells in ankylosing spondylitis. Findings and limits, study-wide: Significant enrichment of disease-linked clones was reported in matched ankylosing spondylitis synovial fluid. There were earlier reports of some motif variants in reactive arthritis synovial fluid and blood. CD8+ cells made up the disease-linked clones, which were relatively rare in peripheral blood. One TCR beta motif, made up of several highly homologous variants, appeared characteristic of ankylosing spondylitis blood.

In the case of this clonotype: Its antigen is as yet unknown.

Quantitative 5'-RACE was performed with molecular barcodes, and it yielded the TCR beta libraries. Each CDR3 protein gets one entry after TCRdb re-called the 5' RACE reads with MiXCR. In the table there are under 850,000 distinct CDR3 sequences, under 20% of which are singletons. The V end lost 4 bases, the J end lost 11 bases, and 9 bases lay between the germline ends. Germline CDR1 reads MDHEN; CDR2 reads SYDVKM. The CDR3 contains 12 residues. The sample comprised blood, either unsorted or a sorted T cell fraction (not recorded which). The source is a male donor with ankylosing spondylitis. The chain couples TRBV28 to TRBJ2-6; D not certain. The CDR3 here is CASSSRSDVLTF. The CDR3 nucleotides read TGTGCCAGCAGTTCCCGTTCCGACGTCCTGACTTTC.